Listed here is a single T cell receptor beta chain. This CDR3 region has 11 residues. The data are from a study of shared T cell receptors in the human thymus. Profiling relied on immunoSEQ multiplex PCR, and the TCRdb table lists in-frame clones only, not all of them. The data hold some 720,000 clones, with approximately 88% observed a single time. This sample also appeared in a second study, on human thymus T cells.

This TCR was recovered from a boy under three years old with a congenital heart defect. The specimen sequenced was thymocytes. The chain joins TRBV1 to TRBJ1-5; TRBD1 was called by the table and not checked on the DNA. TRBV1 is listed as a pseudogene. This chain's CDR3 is CTSSDTGPQHF. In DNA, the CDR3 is TGCACCAGCAGCGATACAGGGCCCCAGCATTTT.